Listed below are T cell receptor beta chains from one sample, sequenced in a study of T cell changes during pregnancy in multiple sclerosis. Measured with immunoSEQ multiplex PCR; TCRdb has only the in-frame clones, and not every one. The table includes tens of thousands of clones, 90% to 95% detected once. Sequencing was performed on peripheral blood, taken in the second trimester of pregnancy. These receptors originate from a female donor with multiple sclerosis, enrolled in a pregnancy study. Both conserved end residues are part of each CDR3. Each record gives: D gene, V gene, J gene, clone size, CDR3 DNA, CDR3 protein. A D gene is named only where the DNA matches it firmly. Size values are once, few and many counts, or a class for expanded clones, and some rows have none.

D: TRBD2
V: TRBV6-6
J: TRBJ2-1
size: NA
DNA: TGTGCCAGCACCAGGACTAGCGGGAGCTATGAGCAGTTCTTC
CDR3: CASTRTSGSYEQFF

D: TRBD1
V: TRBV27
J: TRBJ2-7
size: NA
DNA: TGTGCCAGCAGTTCCGACCGGGACAGGGGTTCCCACGAGCAGTACTTC
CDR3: CASSSDRDRGSHEQYF

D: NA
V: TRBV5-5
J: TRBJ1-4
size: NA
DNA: TGTGCCAGCCGCCAAGGGCCGGCAGGGACTAATGAAAAACTGTTTTTT
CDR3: CASRQGPAGTNEKLFF

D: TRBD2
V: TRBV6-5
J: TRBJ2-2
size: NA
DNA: TGTGCCAGCAGTTACTCGGCTAGCGGGAGCCCCGGGGAGCTGTTTTTT
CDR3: CASSYSASGSPGELFF

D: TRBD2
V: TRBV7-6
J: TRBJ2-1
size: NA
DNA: TGTGCCAGCAGCTTCCTAGCGGGGCCTACCAATGAGCAGTTCTTC
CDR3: CASSFLAGPTNEQFF

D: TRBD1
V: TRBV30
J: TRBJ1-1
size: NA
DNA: TGTGCCTGGAGTGGGGGTTATAAAGCGGGACAGGGGGTATCTGAAGCTTTCTTT
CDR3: CAWSGGYKAGQGVSEAFF

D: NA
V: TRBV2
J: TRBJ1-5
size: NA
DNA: TGTGCCAGCAGCAGGGAAGTAAGCAATCAGCCCCAGCATTTT
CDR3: CASSREVSNQPQHF

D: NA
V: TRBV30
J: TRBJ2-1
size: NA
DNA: TGTGCCTGGAGTTCCCTAGCGCTGCCCTACAATGAGCAGTTCTTC
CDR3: CAWSSLALPYNEQFF

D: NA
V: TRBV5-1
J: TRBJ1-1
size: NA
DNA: TGCGCCAGCAGCTTGGCACACAACCACGTCCCGGGGAACACTGAAGCTTTCTTT
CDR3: CASSLAHNHVPGNTEAFF

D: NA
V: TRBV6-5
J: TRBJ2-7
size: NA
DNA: TGTGCCAGCAGGGGGACAGGGACTAGCTCCTACGAGCAGTACTTC
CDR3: CASRGTGTSSYEQYF

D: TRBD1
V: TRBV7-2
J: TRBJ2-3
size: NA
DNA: TGTGCCAGCAGCTTCGCACTAGGGGGCGGAGATACGCAGTATTTT
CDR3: CASSFALGGGDTQYF

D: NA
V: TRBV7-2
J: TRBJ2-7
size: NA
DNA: TGTGCCAGCAGCCTTAGCGGTCACGAGCAGTACTTC
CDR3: CASSLSGHEQYF

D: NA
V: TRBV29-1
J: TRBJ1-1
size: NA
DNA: TGCAGCGTGGAGGAGAACACTGAAGCTTTCTTT
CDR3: CSVEENTEAFF

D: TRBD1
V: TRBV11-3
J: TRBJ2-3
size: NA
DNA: TGTGCCAGCAGCCCCGGGACAGCTTTCACAGATACGCAGTATTTT
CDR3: CASSPGTAFTDTQYF

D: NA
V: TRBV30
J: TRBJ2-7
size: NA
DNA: TGTGCCTGGAGTACTAGTCCCTCAAACGAGCAGTACTTC
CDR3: CAWSTSPSNEQYF

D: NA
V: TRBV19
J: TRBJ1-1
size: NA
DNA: TGTGCCAGTAGTGCGGGACGGAACACTGAAGCTTTCTTT
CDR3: CASSAGRNTEAFF

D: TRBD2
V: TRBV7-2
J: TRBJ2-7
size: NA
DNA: TGTGCCAGCAGCTTAGCGTCCCCCCTAGCGGTCTACTACGAGCAGTACTTC
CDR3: CASSLASPLAVYYEQYF

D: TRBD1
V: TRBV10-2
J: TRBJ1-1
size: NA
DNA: TGCGCCAGCAGTGACAGGGGGAGCACTGAAGCTTTCTTT
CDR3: CASSDRGSTEAFF

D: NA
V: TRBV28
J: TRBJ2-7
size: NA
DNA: TGTGCCAGCAGCGAGGTTACCTACGAGCAGTACTTC
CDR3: CASSEVTYEQYF

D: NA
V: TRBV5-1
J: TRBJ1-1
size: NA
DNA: TGCGCCAGCAGCTTGGGACAGTTCACTGAAGCTTTCTTT
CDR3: CASSLGQFTEAFF

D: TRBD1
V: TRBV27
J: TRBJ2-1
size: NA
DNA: TGTGCCAGCAGTCGGGACAGTAGCTCCTACAATGAGCAGTTCTTC
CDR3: CASSRDSSSYNEQFF

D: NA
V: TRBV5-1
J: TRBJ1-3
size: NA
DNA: TGCGCCAGCAGCTTCGACAGCTACTCTGGAAACACCATATATTTT
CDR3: CASSFDSYSGNTIYF

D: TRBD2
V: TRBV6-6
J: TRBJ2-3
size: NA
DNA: TGTGCCAGCAGTTCAACTAGCGGGATCACAGATACGCAGTATTTT
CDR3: CASSSTSGITDTQYF

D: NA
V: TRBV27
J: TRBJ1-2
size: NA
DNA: TGTGCCAGCAGTTTTTCGGCAGGGGCTCTTGGCTACACCTTC
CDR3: CASSFSAGALGYTF

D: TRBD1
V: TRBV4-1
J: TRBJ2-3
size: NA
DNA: TGCGCCAGCAGGGGGACAGGGGAAGATACGCAGTATTTT
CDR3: CASRGTGEDTQYF

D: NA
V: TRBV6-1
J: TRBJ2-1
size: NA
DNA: TGTGCCAGCAGTGAAAAGGCTAGGGGTGAGCAGTTCTTC
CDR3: CASSEKARGEQFF

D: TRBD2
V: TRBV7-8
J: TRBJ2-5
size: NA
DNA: TGTGCCAGCAGCCCCAGGCGGGGGATCCAAGAGACCCAGTACTTC
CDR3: CASSPRRGIQETQYF

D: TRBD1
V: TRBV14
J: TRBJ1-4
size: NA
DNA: TGTGCCAGCAGCAAACAGGGGACAACTAATGAAAAACTGTTTTTT
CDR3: CASSKQGTTNEKLFF

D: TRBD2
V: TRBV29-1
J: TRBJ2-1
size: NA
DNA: TGCAGCGTTGGACTAGCGGCCTCCTACAATGAGCAGTTCTTC
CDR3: CSVGLAASYNEQFF

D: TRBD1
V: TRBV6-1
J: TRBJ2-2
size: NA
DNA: TGTGCCAGCAGCGTCGGACAGGGGGTTACCGGGGAGCTGTTTTTT
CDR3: CASSVGQGVTGELFF

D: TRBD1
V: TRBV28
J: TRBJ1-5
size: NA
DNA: TGTGCCAGCATGAGTCTGGGACAGGGGATTTTTGTGCCCCAGCATTTT
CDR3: CASMSLGQGIFVPQHF

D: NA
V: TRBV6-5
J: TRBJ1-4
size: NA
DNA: TGTGCCAGCAGTTTCCTCGTTCCGGGACATCAACTGTTTTTT
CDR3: CASSFLVPGHQLFF

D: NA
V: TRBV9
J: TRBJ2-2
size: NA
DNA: TGTGCCAGCAGCGTAGGCGGGGGCGGCCACACCGGGGAGCTGTTTTTT
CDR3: CASSVGGGGHTGELFF

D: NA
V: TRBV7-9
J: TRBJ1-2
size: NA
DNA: TGTGCCAGCAGCTTATCACAGACCAGGGGCTACACCTTC
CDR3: CASSLSQTRGYTF

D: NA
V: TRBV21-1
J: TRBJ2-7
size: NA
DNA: TGTGCCAGCAGCACCCTTAACCCCCGGGACATGCAGGCGCCCCAGACATGCACCACCTACGAGCAGTACTTC
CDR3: CASSTLNPRDMQAPQTCTTYEQYF

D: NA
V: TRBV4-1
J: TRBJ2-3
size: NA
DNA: TGCGCCAGCAGCCAAGGGTTCGGGAGTAGCGATACGCAGTATTTT
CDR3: CASSQGFGSSDTQYF

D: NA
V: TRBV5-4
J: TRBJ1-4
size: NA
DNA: TGTGCCAGCAGCCCTACAGCGGGGGCCCTTAATGAAAAACTGTTTTTT
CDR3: CASSPTAGALNEKLFF

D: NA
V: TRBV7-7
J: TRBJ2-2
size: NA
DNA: TGTGCCAGCAGCCTGGACCTGGGAGTTTCGAACACCGGGGAGCTGTTTTTT
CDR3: CASSLDLGVSNTGELFF

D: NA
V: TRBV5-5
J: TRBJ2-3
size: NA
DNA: TGTGCCAGCAGCTTGCTCCCGAGTGCGACAGATACGCAGTATTTT
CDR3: CASSLLPSATDTQYF

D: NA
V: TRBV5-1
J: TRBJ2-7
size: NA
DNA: TGCGCCAGCGAAAAGAGAGAGGGAGGTATTCACGAGCAGTACTTC
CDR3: CASEKREGGIHEQYF

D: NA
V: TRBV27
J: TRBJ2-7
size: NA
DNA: TGTGCCGGTGGGGGACTGGGGGAGGGGGACTACGAGCAGTACTTC
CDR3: CAGGGLGEGDYEQYF

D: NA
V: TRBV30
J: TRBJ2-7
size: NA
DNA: TGTGCCTGGAGTACCGACACCTACGAGCAGTACTTC
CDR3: CAWSTDTYEQYF

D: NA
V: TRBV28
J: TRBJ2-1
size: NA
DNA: TGTGCCAGCAGCCGGGACACCTCCTACAATGAGCAGTTCTTC
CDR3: CASSRDTSYNEQFF

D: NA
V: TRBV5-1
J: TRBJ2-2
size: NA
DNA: TGCGCCAGCAAGGCAGGGTACACCGGGGAGCTGTTTTTT
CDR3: CASKAGYTGELFF

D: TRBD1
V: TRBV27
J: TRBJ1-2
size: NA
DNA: TGTGCCAGCAGTTTATCAGTCAGGGGGCCCTATGGCTACACCTTC
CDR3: CASSLSVRGPYGYTF

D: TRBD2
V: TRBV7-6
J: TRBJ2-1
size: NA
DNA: TGTGCCAGCAGCTTCAGCGGGGCGGCCGACAATGAGCAGTTCTTC
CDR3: CASSFSGAADNEQFF

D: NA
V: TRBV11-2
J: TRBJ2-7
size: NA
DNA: TGTGCCAGCAGCCAAGCAGGTGACCGCGAGCAGTACTTC
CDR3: CASSQAGDREQYF

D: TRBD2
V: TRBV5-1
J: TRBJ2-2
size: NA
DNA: TGCGCCAGCAGCTGGGGACTAGCGGGAGTGGTCACCGGGGAGCTGTTTTTT
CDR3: CASSWGLAGVVTGELFF

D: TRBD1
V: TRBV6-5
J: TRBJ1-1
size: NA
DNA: TGTGCCAGCAGTTACGGGACAGGGAGCACTGAAGCTTTCTTT
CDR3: CASSYGTGSTEAFF

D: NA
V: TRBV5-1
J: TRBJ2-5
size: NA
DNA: TGCGCCAGCAGCCCCGGACTGTCAAGGGAGACCCAGTACTTC
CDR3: CASSPGLSRETQYF

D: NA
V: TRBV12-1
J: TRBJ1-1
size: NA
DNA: TGTGCCAGCAGCTCAGGGGTCGGGACTGAAGCTTTCTTT
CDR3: CASSSGVGTEAFF

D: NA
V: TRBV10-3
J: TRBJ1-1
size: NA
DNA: TGTGCCATCAGCGGCTTCCGAGGTACTGAAGCTTTCTTT
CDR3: CAISGFRGTEAFF

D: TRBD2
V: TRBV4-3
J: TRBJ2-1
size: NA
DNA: TGCGCCAGCAGCCCGACTAGCGGGAGTTTGAATGAGCAGTTCTTC
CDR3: CASSPTSGSLNEQFF

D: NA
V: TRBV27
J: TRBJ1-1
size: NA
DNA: TGTGCCAGCAGTTTATCATCCGGGGTCTACACTGAAGCTTTCTTT
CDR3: CASSLSSGVYTEAFF

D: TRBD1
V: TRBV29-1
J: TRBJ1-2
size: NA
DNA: TGCAGCGTTGGTCCGACAGGGGGCTCGTATGGCTACACCTTC
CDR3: CSVGPTGGSYGYTF

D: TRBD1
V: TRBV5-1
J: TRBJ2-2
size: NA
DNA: TGCGCCAGCAGCCCTACCTACAGGGGGCCAACGAACACCGGGGAGCTGTTTTTT
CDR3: CASSPTYRGPTNTGELFF

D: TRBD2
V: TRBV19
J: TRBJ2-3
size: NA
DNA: TGTGCCAGTAAAGACCCTAGCGGCAGCACAGATACGCAGTATTTT
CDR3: CASKDPSGSTDTQYF

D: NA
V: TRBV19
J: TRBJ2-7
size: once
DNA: TGTGCCAGTAGTATGGCCAGCGACTACGAGCAGTACTTC
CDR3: CASSMASDYEQYF